Here is one T cell receptor (beta chain) with its context. Additional DNA sequences in this sample encode the identical CDR3. This specimen comes from a study of shared clonotypes between healthy human individuals. Template for every sorted-subset replicate PCR totaled about 200 ng DNA, some 30,000 T cell genomes. The table came from immunoSEQ multiplex PCR; TCRdb's copy has only in-frame clones and leaves some out. Among some 2 million clones listed, less than 95% were seen once. After removal of 4 bases from V and 1 base from J, the junction contained 1 base not matched to a gene. The germline V gene encodes CDR1 MNHEY and CDR2 SMNVEV (reference sequence). This CDR3 has 13 residues. CD45RO-negative, CCR7-positively selected cells formed the naive CD8 fraction, excluding terminally differentiated effector memory CD45RA+ cells.

The clonotype was recovered from a man aged 18 to 30 in good health. Sequencing used naive CD8+ T cells sorted from blood. The chain is built from TRBV27 and TRBJ2-7, with 7 bases that match TRBD1. The CDR3: CASSSGQSYEQYF. The CDR3, as DNA: TGTGCCAGCAGTTCGGGACAGTCCTACGAGCAGTACTTC.